This TCR beta chain appears in the sequencing data of a study of CD8+ T cells in alopecia areata. The study's findings and limits: Elevated clonality characterized lesional scalp relative to normal scalp, particularly in alopecia totalis/universalis.

The authors extracted RNA and reverse transcribed it into cDNA as the sequencing template. Assay: immunoSEQ multiplex PCR; the TCRdb copy retains only in-frame clones and omits some. The table has about 250,000 clones, about two thirds seen once. The V end was cut by 3 bases, the J end by 3 bases, with 8 bases between. Germline assignment: CDR1 SQVTM and CDR2 ANQGSEA. The CDR3 consists of 12 residues. With respect to this clone: Its antigen is not known.

Sequencing used CD4+ T cells sorted from blood, obtained at week 0. The V call is TRBV29-1, the J call TRBJ1-2; the D is unclear. The receptor comes from a human donor with alopecia areata. The CDR3 region has the DNA TGCAGCGTTGAGGGAGGGCACTATGGCTACACCTTC. It codes for CSVEGGHYGYTF.